This T cell receptor (beta chain) was obtained from a study of blood T cell repertoires in COVID-19 (dated by TCRdb to 2018 to 2021). With respect to the entire study: Collaborator samples came from the United States, Italy and Spain and covered acute and convalescent phases of COVID-19. The prospective study material was composed of cDNA or gDNA derived from T cells, B-cell-depleted T cells, or PBMCs. Subjects who had been exposed to COVID-19, were actively infected with it, or had recovered from it provided the deeply sampled blood TCRbeta repertoires that made up the dataset. The repertoires were released in a freely available public database meant as a resource for research on the immune response to SARS-CoV-2. The samples were drawn from two sources: the first 160 participants of the ongoing ImmuneRACE study, and 950 to 1,500 subjects contributed by 6 global collaborators. Nearly every sample came with metadata listing a de-identified subject ID, COVID-19 status, age in years and sex. Where available, HLA class I and class II types were obtained from metadata supplied by the sample provider rather than from assay-based typing.

V loses 6 bases at its end and J loses 6 bases; junction bases beyond the gene matches: 14. The CDR3 goes from the cysteine to the phenylalanine over 15 residues. Only the CDR3 DNA is retained, 45 bases long and in frame from the first base. From the germline V gene (reference sequence), CDR1 is SGHNT and CDR2 is YYREEE. For this clone: There is no known antigen for this receptor. The record has no base qualities; no much larger clone is one base away.

The paper as a whole reports these results and caveats: Clinical and demographic metadata were provided uncurated, with the amount varying by source and participant.

The collaborating institutions used their own protocols to collect whole blood in K2EDTA tubes. For TCRbeta analysis, collaborators shipped samples in one of three forms: frozen whole blood, isolated PBMCs, or DNA extracted from either of those sample types. The immunoSEQ Assay, a bias-controlled multiplex PCR, was used to amplify TCRbeta CDR3 regions from genomic DNA. The authors' analysis ran thus. The number of nucleated cells in each sample was estimated by amplification of reference gene primers within the assay. To quantify the absolute abundance of each unique TCRbeta CDR3 rearrangement, sequence reads were collapsed and filtered. For each sample, productive Simpson clonality was calculated as the square root of Simpson's diversity index across productive rearrangements. In its TCRdb copy, this immuneACCESS table keeps in-frame sequences only and misses some clones. Where compared with another copy, unresolved V genes explain less than half of these, and the others have no known cause. The D gene and trimming were derived from the DNA, and the V and J assignments and clone size from that table. Recorded for this sample are under 110,000 clones; roughly 85% of them occurred a single time. The ten largest clones represent about 1.8% of the sample.

The clonotype was recovered from a woman aged 70 to 79 with active or convalescent COVID-19. Rearrangement joined TRBV5-4 to TRBJ2-7, with 8 bases in between that match TRBD1. Sequencing was performed on peripheral blood. The sequenced DNA: TGTGCCAGCATGCCTCAGGACAGGGACCTCGGCGAGCAGTACTTC. Its product reads: CASMPQDRDLGEQYF.